These T cell receptor beta chains were read from a single sample in a study of cytotoxic CD8 clonotypes in ibrutinib-treated CLL. TCRdb's table, derived via immunoSEQ multiplex PCR, lists solely in-frame clones and lacks some. The profile shows under 200,000 clones, over 65% of them singletons. The sequences come from PBMCs, collected after 12 months of ibrutinib treatment. The origin of the receptors is a human donor with chronic lymphocytic leukemia. Each CDR3 is given with its conserved first and last residue. Each record gives: V gene, clone size, D gene, J gene, CDR3 protein, CDR3 DNA. The D gene is left open where the match is weak. Clone size is stated in some rows and not others, as once, few, many or a class when expanded.

v_gene: TRBV7-2; abundance: -; d_gene: -; j_gene: TRBJ2-7; CDR3aa: CASSSRDTLGEQYF; CDR3nt: TGTGCCAGCAGCTCCCGGGACACGCTTGGGGAGCAGTACTTC
v_gene: TRBV4-2; abundance: -; d_gene: TRBD1; j_gene: TRBJ2-2; CDR3aa: CASSQARGDRNTGELFF; CDR3nt: TGTGCCAGCAGCCAAGCCCGTGGGGACAGGAACACCGGGGAGCTGTTTTTT
v_gene: TRBV9; abundance: -; d_gene: -; j_gene: TRBJ1-5; CDR3aa: CASGRTGLGMEPQHF; CDR3nt: TGTGCCAGCGGACGTACAGGACTGGGCATGGAGCCCCAGCATTTT
v_gene: TRBV30; abundance: -; d_gene: TRBD1; j_gene: TRBJ1-1; CDR3aa: CAGGPQGLSEAFF; CDR3nt: TGTGCCGGGGGTCCACAGGGGCTTTCTGAAGCTTTCTTT
v_gene: TRBV5-1; abundance: -; d_gene: -; j_gene: TRBJ2-7; CDR3aa: CASSPGGSSRGEQYF; CDR3nt: TGCGCCAGCAGCCCTGGTGGGTCCTCTAGGGGCGAGCAGTACTTC
v_gene: TRBV6-5; abundance: -; d_gene: -; j_gene: TRBJ2-2; CDR3aa: CASKTINTGELFF; CDR3nt: TGTGCCAGCAAGACTATAAACACCGGGGAGCTGTTTTTT
v_gene: TRBV7-9; abundance: few; d_gene: -; j_gene: TRBJ2-3; CDR3aa: CASSLSTDTQYF; CDR3nt: TGTGCCAGCAGCTTAAGCACAGATACGCAGTATTTT
v_gene: TRBV10-2; abundance: -; d_gene: TRBD2; j_gene: TRBJ2-3; CDR3aa: CASRLLAGETDTQYF; CDR3nt: TGCGCCAGCAGGTTACTAGCGGGGGAGACAGATACGCAGTATTTT
v_gene: TRBV28; abundance: once; d_gene: -; j_gene: TRBJ1-2; CDR3aa: CASSFGSNQGVGYTF; CDR3nt: TGTGCCAGCAGTTTCGGAAGTAATCAGGGTGTTGGCTACACCTTC
v_gene: TRBV6-6; abundance: -; d_gene: -; j_gene: TRBJ2-7; CDR3aa: CASSYADSVSYEQYF; CDR3nt: TGTGCCAGCAGTTACGCGGACAGCGTGTCCTACGAGCAGTACTTC
v_gene: TRBV28; abundance: -; d_gene: -; j_gene: TRBJ2-1; CDR3aa: CASSSQAGGYNEQFF; CDR3nt: TGTGCCAGCAGTTCACAGGCTGGGGGCTACAATGAGCAGTTCTTC
v_gene: TRBV19; abundance: once; d_gene: -; j_gene: TRBJ1-4; CDR3aa: CASSLTGAANEKLFF; CDR3nt: TGTGCCAGTAGCCTGACAGGAGCTGCTAATGAAAAACTGTTTTTT
v_gene: TRBV5-1; abundance: few; d_gene: -; j_gene: TRBJ2-2; CDR3aa: CATSPSQGVWELFF; CDR3nt: TGCGCCACCAGTCCATCGCAGGGCGTTTGGGAGCTGTTTTTT
v_gene: TRBV10-3; abundance: -; d_gene: TRBD1; j_gene: TRBJ1-6; CDR3aa: CAISVQGVSDNSPLHF; CDR3nt: TGTGCCATCAGTGTCCAGGGGGTTTCTGATAATTCACCCCTCCACTTT
v_gene: TRBV7-2; abundance: -; d_gene: -; j_gene: TRBJ2-4; CDR3aa: CASSLGFRDNSLNIQYF; CDR3nt: TGTGCCAGCAGCTTAGGGTTCCGGGACAATTCTTTGAACATTCAGTACTTC
v_gene: TRBV7-6; abundance: -; d_gene: TRBD2; j_gene: TRBJ2-5; CDR3aa: CASSLVGLAGFQETQYF; CDR3nt: TGTGCCAGCAGCTTAGTCGGGCTAGCGGGATTCCAAGAGACCCAGTACTTC
v_gene: TRBV9; abundance: -; d_gene: -; j_gene: TRBJ2-3; CDR3aa: CASSAYGQREVTDTQYF; CDR3nt: TGTGCCAGCAGCGCCTATGGACAGAGGGAAGTCACAGATACGCAGTATTTT
v_gene: TRBV5-1; abundance: -; d_gene: TRBD2; j_gene: TRBJ2-5; CDR3aa: CASSSGLAGETQYF; CDR3nt: TGCGCCAGCAGCTCGGGACTAGCGGGAGAGACCCAGTACTTC
v_gene: TRBV2; abundance: few; d_gene: TRBD1; j_gene: TRBJ1-6; CDR3aa: CASSDRGAYNSPLHF; CDR3nt: TGTGCCAGCAGCGACAGGGGAGCCTATAATTCACCCCTCCACTTT
v_gene: TRBV6-5; abundance: once; d_gene: -; j_gene: TRBJ1-6; CDR3aa: CASSWGRLGGGSPLHF; CDR3nt: TGTGCCAGCAGTTGGGGCCGACTGGGAGGTGGTTCACCCCTCCACTTT
v_gene: TRBV6-6; abundance: -; d_gene: -; j_gene: TRBJ1-2; CDR3aa: CASSTPGTYGYTF; CDR3nt: TGTGCCAGCAGTACGCCAGGGACTTATGGCTACACCTTC
v_gene: TRBV2; abundance: -; d_gene: TRBD1; j_gene: TRBJ1-6; CDR3aa: CASSNRGVHNSPLHF; CDR3nt: TGTGCCAGCAGTAACAGGGGGGTTCATAATTCACCCCTCCACTTT
v_gene: TRBV7-9; abundance: -; d_gene: -; j_gene: TRBJ2-5; CDR3aa: CAGGSFQRETQYF; CDR3nt: TGTGCCGGAGGCTCGTTCCAGAGAGAGACCCAGTACTTC
v_gene: TRBV28; abundance: -; d_gene: TRBD1; j_gene: TRBJ2-3; CDR3aa: CASSFGDRVPDTQYF; CDR3nt: TGTGCCAGCAGTTTTGGGGACAGGGTTCCAGATACGCAGTATTTT
v_gene: TRBV7-6; abundance: -; d_gene: TRBD1; j_gene: TRBJ2-3; CDR3aa: CASSLTGASTDTQYF; CDR3nt: TGTGCCAGCAGCCTGACAGGGGCCTCCACAGATACGCAGTATTTT
v_gene: TRBV10-3; abundance: few; d_gene: TRBD2; j_gene: TRBJ2-7; CDR3aa: CASLSGRNYEQYF; CDR3nt: TGTGCCTCCCTAAGCGGGAGGAACTACGAGCAGTACTTC
v_gene: TRBV7-2; abundance: -; d_gene: -; j_gene: TRBJ1-2; CDR3aa: CASSLVWAENYGYTF; CDR3nt: TGTGCCAGCAGCTTAGTTTGGGCCGAGAACTATGGCTACACCTTC
v_gene: TRBV7-9; abundance: few; d_gene: -; j_gene: TRBJ2-1; CDR3aa: CASSSALEQFF; CDR3nt: TGTGCCAGCAGCTCAGCCCTGGAGCAGTTCTTC
v_gene: TRBV6-5; abundance: few; d_gene: -; j_gene: TRBJ1-2; CDR3aa: CASSYSAGGGYGYTF; CDR3nt: TGTGCCAGCAGTTACTCCGCGGGGGGCGGCTATGGCTACACCTTC
v_gene: TRBV28; abundance: once; d_gene: -; j_gene: TRBJ2-7; CDR3aa: CASSLILYEQYF; CDR3nt: TGTGCCAGCAGTTTAATTCTCTACGAGCAGTACTTC
v_gene: TRBV29-1; abundance: many; d_gene: TRBD2; j_gene: TRBJ2-2; CDR3aa: CSVELAGTGELFF; CDR3nt: TGCAGCGTTGAACTAGCGGGCACCGGGGAGCTGTTTTTT
v_gene: TRBV5-8; abundance: -; d_gene: -; j_gene: TRBJ2-7; CDR3aa: CASSTGQQRSYEQYF; CDR3nt: TGTGCCAGCAGCACAGGACAGCAGCGCTCCTACGAGCAGTACTTC
v_gene: TRBV7-2; abundance: few; d_gene: -; j_gene: TRBJ1-6; CDR3aa: CASSLEQPYNSPLHF; CDR3nt: TGTGCCAGCAGCTTAGAGCAGCCTTATAATTCACCCCTCCACTTT
v_gene: TRBV25-1; abundance: -; d_gene: TRBD1; j_gene: TRBJ1-2; CDR3aa: CASSATGGSYGYTF; CDR3nt: TGTGCCAGCAGTGCGACAGGGGGAAGCTATGGCTACACCTTC
v_gene: TRBV5-4; abundance: -; d_gene: TRBD1; j_gene: TRBJ2-2; CDR3aa: CASSRPADRGLTGELFF; CDR3nt: TGTGCCAGCAGCCGACCGGCGGACAGGGGTTTAACCGGGGAGCTGTTTTTT
v_gene: TRBV11-2; abundance: -; d_gene: -; j_gene: TRBJ2-7; CDR3aa: CASSNYEQYF; CDR3nt: TGTGCCAGCAGCAACTACGAGCAGTACTTC
v_gene: TRBV4-2; abundance: -; d_gene: TRBD2; j_gene: TRBJ2-1; CDR3aa: CASSRLIGLAVDNEQFF; CDR3nt: TGTGCCAGCAGCAGGTTAATCGGACTAGCGGTCGACAATGAGCAGTTCTTC
v_gene: TRBV28; abundance: few; d_gene: -; j_gene: TRBJ1-2; CDR3aa: CAIFMEPGGYTF; CDR3nt: TGTGCCATCTTCATGGAACCTGGTGGCTACACCTTC
v_gene: TRBV5-5; abundance: once; d_gene: -; j_gene: TRBJ2-3; CDR3aa: CASSLAPAVTDTQYF; CDR3nt: TGTGCCAGCAGCTTGGCCCCGGCAGTTACAGATACGCAGTATTTT
v_gene: TRBV27; abundance: -; d_gene: TRBD1; j_gene: TRBJ2-4; CDR3aa: CASSPTGDRRNIQYF; CDR3nt: TGTGCCAGCAGTCCGACCGGGGACAGAAGAAACATTCAGTACTTC
v_gene: TRBV29-1; abundance: -; d_gene: -; j_gene: TRBJ1-4; CDR3aa: CSVAIQGSNEKLFF; CDR3nt: TGCAGCGTTGCTATACAGGGCTCTAATGAAAAACTGTTTTTT
v_gene: TRBV20-1; abundance: -; d_gene: -; j_gene: TRBJ2-7; CDR3aa: CSARGLYEQYF; CDR3nt: TGCAGTGCTAGAGGACTCTACGAGCAGTACTTC
v_gene: TRBV10-1; abundance: -; d_gene: -; j_gene: TRBJ1-2; CDR3aa: CASRKLTGFEGYTF; CDR3nt: TGCGCCAGCAGGAAGCTGACAGGATTCGAGGGCTACACCTTC
v_gene: TRBV7-9; abundance: -; d_gene: -; j_gene: TRBJ2-5; CDR3aa: CASSLNQRLKVGGETQYF; CDR3nt: TGTGCCAGCAGCTTAAATCAGAGACTCAAGGTTGGGGGGGAGACCCAGTACTTC
v_gene: TRBV6-5; abundance: few; d_gene: -; j_gene: TRBJ2-7; CDR3aa: CASSYWRERSYEQYF; CDR3nt: TGTGCCAGCAGTTACTGGCGGGAAAGGTCCTACGAGCAGTACTTC
v_gene: TRBV2; abundance: -; d_gene: -; j_gene: TRBJ2-1; CDR3aa: CASGSRGRAGPSANEQFF; CDR3nt: TGTGCCAGCGGCTCAAGAGGGCGAGCGGGCCCTTCTGCCAATGAGCAGTTCTTC
v_gene: TRBV28; abundance: -; d_gene: -; j_gene: TRBJ2-4; CDR3aa: CASSIGPLLAKNIQYF; CDR3nt: TGTGCCAGCAGCATTGGACCCTTACTAGCCAAAAACATTCAGTACTTC
v_gene: TRBV9; abundance: -; d_gene: TRBD2; j_gene: TRBJ2-2; CDR3aa: CASRMTSGNTGELFF; CDR3nt: TGTGCCAGCAGAATGACTAGCGGGAACACCGGGGAGCTGTTTTTT